This entry describes one TCR beta chain. Its antigen is undetermined. The sample has other DNA sequences that encode this CDR3 too. The data were obtained in a study of beta chain features in type 1 diabetes. Study conclusions and caveats: Shorter TCRB CDR3s, moderately but significantly so, marked every one of the four CD4+ subsets in Type 1 diabetes patients.

What was sequenced were expressed TCRB transcripts, since all of the isolated RNA had been reverse transcribed. Measured with immunoSEQ multiplex PCR; TCRdb has only the in-frame clones, and not every one. In the table there are about 170,000 clones, approximately 8.4% of which are singletons. The specimen sequenced was central memory CD4+ T cells from blood. This TCR derives from a man aged 18 to 30 with type 1 diabetes.

CDR3 sequence: CASSLDQGGTSSYNEQFF. CDR3 sequence (DNA): TGTGCCAGCAGCTTAGATCAAGGGGGCACCTCCTCCTACAATGAGCAGTTCTTC. The rearrangement joins TRBV11-3 to TRBJ2-1; 7 nucleotides agree with TRBD1. This CDR3 is 18 amino acids long. J gave up 0 bases and V 0 bases, and 8 bases lay outside the gene matches. Germline assignment: CDR1 SGHNT and CDR2 YENEEA.